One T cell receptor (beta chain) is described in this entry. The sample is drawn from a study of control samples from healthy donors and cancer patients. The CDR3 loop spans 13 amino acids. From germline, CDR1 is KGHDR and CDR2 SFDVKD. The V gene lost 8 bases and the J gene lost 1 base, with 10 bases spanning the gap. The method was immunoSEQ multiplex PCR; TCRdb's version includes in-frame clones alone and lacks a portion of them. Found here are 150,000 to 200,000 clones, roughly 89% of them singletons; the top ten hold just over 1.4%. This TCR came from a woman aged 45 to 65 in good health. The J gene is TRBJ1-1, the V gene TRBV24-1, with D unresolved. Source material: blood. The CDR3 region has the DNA TGTGCCACCACTATAATCGGGAACACTGAAGCTTTCTTT. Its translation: CATTIIGNTEAFF.